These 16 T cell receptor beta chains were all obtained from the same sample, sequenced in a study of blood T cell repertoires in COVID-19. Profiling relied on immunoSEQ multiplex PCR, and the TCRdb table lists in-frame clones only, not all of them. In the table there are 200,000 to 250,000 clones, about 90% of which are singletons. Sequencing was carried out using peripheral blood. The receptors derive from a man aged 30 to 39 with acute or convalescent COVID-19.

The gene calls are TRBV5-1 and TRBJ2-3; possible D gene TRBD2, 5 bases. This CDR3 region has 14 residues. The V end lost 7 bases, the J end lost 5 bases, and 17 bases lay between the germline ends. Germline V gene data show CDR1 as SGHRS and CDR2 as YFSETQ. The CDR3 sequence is CASVELEGGDTQYF. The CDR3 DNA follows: TGCGCCAGCGTAGAACTAGAAGGTGGAGATACGCAGTATTTT.

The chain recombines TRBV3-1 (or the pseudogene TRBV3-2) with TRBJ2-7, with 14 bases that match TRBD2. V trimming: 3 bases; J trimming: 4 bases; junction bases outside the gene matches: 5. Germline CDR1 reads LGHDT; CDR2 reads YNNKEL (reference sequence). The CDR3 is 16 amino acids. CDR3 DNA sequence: TGTGCCAGCAGCCAGGGACTAGCGGGGGCTGAGTACGAGCAGTACTTC. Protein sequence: CASSQGLAGAEYEQYF.

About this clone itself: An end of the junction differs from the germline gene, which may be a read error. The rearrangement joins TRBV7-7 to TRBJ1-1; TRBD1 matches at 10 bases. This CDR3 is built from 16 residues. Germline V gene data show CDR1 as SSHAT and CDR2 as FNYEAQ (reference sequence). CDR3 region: CASSLGAPGTGAEAFF. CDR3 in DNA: TGTGCTAGCAGCTTAGGCGCGCCAGGGACAGGGGCTGAAGCTTTCTTT.

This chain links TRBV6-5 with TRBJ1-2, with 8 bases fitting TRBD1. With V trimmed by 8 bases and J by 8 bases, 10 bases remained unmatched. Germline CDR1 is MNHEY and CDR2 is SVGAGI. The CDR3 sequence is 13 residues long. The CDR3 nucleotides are TGTGCCAGCTCCTACAGGACAGGGAGGGGCTACACCTTC. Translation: CASSYRTGRGYTF.

The CDR3 coding sequence is TGTGCCAGCAGGGCCTACGGACTAGCGGGAGGAGATACGCAGTATTTT. Translated, it gives CASRAYGLAGGDTQYF. V and J are TRBV28 and TRBJ2-3, with 14 bases aligning to TRBD2. V lost 6 bases, J lost 5 bases, and 7 bases stayed unmatched. The CDR3 is 16 residues long. Germline-derived CDR1 and CDR2 are MDHEN and SYDVKM. Full variable domain (outside the CDR3, taken from reference TRBV28 and TRBJ2-3): DVKVTQSSRYLVKRTGEKVFLECVQDMDHENMFWYRQDPGLGLRLIYFSYDVKMKEKGDIPEGYSVSREKKERFSLILESASTNQTSMYLCASRAYGLAGGDTQYFGPGTRLTVL.

CDR3 residues: CAWRQGARVTGELFF. For the CDR3, the DNA is TGTGCCTGGAGACAGGGGGCGAGGGTTACCGGGGAGCTGTTTTTT. The V gene is TRBV30, the J gene TRBJ2-2; TRBD1 agrees at 9 bases. The length of the CDR3 is 15 residues. CDR1 is GTSNPN and CDR2 is SVGIG in the germline V gene (reference sequence). The trim removed 3 bases at V and 5 bases at J, leaving 7 bases unmatched.

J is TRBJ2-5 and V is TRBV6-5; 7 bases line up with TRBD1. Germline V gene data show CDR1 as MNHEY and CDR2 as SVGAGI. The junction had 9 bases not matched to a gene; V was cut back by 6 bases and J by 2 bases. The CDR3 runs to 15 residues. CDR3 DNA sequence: TGTGCCAGCAGAGTTGTAATGGGACAGCAAGAGACCCAGTACTTC. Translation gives CASRVVMGQQETQYF.

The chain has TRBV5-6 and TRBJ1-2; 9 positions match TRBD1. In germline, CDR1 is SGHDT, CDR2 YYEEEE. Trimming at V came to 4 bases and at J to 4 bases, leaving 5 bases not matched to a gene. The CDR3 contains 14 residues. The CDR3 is CASSQGQGRYGYTF. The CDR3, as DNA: TGTGCCAGCAGCCAGGGACAGGGCCGCTATGGCTACACCTTC.

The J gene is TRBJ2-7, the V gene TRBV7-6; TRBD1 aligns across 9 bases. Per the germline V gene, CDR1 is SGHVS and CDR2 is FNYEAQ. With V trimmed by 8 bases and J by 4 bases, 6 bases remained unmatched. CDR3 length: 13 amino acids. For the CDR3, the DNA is TGTGCCAGCGGTGAGGACAGGGGTTACGAGCAGTACTTC. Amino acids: CASGEDRGYEQYF.

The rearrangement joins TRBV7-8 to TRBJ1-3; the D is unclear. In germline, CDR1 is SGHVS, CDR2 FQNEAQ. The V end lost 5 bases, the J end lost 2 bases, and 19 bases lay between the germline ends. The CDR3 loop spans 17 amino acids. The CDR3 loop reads CASSLSARTVTGNTIYF. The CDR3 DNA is TGTGCCAGCAGCCTTAGCGCTAGGACGGTTACTGGAAACACCATATATTTT.

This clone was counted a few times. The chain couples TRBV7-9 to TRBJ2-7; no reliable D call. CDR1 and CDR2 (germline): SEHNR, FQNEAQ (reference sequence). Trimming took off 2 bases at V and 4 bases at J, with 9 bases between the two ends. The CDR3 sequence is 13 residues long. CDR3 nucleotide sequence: TGTGCCAGCAGCTTATCGGGTGGTTACGAGCAGTACTTC. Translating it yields CASSLSGGYEQYF. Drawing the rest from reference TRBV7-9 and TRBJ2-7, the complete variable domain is DTGVSQNPRHKITKRGQNVTFRCDPISEHNRLYWYRQTLGQGPEFLTYFQNEAQLEKSRLLSDRFSAERPKGSFSTLEIQRTEQGDSAMYLCASSLSGGYEQYFGPGTRLTVT.

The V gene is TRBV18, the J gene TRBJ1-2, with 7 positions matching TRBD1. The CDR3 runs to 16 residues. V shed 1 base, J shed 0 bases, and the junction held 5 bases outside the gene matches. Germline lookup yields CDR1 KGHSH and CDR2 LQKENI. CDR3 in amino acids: CASSPRKGQSNYGYTF. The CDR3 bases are TGTGCCAGCTCACCACGGAAGGGACAGTCTAACTATGGCTACACCTTC.

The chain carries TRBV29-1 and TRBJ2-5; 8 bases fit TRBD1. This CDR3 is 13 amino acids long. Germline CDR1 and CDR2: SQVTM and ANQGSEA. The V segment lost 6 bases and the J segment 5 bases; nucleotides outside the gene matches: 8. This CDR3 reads CSVDRTGRETQYF. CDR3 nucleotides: TGCAGCGTCGATAGGACAGGGAGGGAGACCCAGTACTTC.

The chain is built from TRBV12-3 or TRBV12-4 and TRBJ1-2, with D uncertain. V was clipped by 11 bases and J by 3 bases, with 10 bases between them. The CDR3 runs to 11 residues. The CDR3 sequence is CAAGADYGYTF. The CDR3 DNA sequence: TGTGCCGCCGGAGCGGACTATGGCTACACCTTC.

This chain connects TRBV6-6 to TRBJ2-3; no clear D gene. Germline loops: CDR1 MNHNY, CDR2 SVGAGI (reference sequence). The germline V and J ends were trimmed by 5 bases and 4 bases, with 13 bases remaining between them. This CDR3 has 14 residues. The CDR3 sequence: CASSAQWSSDTQYF. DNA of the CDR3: TGTGCCAGCAGTGCCCAGTGGTCTTCAGATACGCAGTATTTT.

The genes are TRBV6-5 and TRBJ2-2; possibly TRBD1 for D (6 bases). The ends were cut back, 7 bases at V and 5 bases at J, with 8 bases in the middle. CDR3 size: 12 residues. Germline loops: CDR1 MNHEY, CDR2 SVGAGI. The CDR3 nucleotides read TGTGCCAGCAACAGGGCTACCGGGGAGCTGTTTTTT. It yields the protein CASNRATGELFF.